This T cell receptor beta chain came from a study of cytomegalovirus exposure and HLA in healthy donors. This CDR3 has 18 residues. V lost 2 bases to trimming and J lost 7 bases; unmatched junction nucleotides: 14. CDR1 and CDR2 (germline): MGHRA, YSYEKL. PCR was performed using 60 Vbeta and 13 Jbeta primers. Sequencing was performed with immunoSEQ multiplex PCR; in TCRdb, only in-frame clones are kept and a portion is missing. The table shows under 250,000 clones, with around 80% occurring only once. The chain joins TRBV4-1 to TRBJ1-1; 12 positions match TRBD1. Sequenced material: PBMCs. The origin of this receptor is a male donor in good health and CMV-seronegative. CDR3 nucleotides: TGCGCCAGCAGCCAACTTCAATCCCGGGACAGGGGGCCTGGTGAAGCTTTCTTT. Protein: CASSQLQSRDRGPGEAFF.